The clone carrying this T cell receptor beta chain was recorded at least ten times. What it binds is unknown. This CDR3 is 14 amino acids long. Trimming shortened V by 3 bases and J by 0 bases, and 9 bases separated the two germline ends. Germline CDR1 DFQATT, CDR2 SNEGSKA (reference sequence). For TCRbeta, the library was prepared with unique molecular identifiers. From the PCR reads, TCRdb called clonotypes with MiXCR, one entry per CDR3 protein. This table holds approximately 300,000 distinct CDR3 sequences, 11% found once. This specimen belongs to a study of T-cell reconstitution after alpha-beta-depleted transplantation in children. Whole-study results and caveats: Recipient T cells and thymic progenitors that survived gave rise to the high TCRbeta diversity observed at day 60 in some patients. Hyperexpanded clones declined; after one year, newly produced T cells mostly supplied diversity. Two months or so post-transplant, alpha-beta T cells reportedly derived from several hundred expanded graft clones.

The material was peripheral blood, obtained 180 days after TCRalphabeta/CD19-depleted stem cell transplant. The origin of this receptor is a male patient aged 2-15 years who had a stem cell transplant for chronic granulomatous disease, so the T cells may come from the graft donor. The chain links TRBV20-1 to TRBJ1-5, with D possibly being TRBD1 (5 bases). The chain's CDR3 is CSARTEYSNQPQHF. The CDR3 DNA reads as TGCAGTGCTAGGACAGAGTATAGCAATCAGCCCCAGCATTTT.